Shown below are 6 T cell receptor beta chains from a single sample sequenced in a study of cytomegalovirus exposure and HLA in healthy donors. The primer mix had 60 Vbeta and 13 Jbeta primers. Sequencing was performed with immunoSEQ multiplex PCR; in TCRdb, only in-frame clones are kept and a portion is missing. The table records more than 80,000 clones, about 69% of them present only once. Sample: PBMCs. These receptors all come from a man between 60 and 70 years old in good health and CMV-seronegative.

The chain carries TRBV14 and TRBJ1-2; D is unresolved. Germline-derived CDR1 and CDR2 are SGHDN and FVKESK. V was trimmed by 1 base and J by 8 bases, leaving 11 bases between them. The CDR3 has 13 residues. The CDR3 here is CASSQVRYIGYTF. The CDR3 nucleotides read TGTGCCAGCAGCCAAGTGAGGTATATCGGCTACACCTTC.

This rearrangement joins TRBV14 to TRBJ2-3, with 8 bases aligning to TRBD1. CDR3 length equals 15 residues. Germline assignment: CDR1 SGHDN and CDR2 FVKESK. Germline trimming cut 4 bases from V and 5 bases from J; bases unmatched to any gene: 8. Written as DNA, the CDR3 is TGTGCCAGCAGCCCGTTAGAACAGGGGGGAGATACGCAGTATTTT. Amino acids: CASSPLEQGGDTQYF.

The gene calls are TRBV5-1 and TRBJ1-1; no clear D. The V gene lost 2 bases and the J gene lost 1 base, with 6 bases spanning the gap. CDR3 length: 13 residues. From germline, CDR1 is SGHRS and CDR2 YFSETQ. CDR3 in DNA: TGCGCCAGCAGCTTTACAGCGAACACTGAAGCTTTCTTT. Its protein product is CASSFTANTEAFF.

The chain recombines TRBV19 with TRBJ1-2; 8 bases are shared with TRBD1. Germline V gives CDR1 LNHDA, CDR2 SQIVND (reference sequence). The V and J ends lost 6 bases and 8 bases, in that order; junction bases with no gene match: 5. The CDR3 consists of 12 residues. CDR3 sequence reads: CASRLGQGGYTF. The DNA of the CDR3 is TGTGCCAGTAGACTCGGACAGGGCGGCTACACCTTC.

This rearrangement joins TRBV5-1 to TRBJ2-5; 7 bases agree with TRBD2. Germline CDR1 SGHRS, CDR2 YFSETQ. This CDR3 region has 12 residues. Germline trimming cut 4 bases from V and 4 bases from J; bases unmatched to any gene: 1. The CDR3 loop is CASSPGGETQYF. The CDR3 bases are TGCGCCAGCAGCCCGGGGGGAGAGACCCAGTACTTC.

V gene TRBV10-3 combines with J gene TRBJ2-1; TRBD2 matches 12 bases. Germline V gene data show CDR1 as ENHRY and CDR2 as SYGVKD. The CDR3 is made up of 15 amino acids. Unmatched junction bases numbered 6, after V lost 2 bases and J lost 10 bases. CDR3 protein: CAISEQLAGGGEQFF. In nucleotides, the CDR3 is TGTGCCATCAGTGAGCAACTAGCGGGGGGTGGCGAGCAGTTCTTC.